Each of the 15 T cell receptor beta chains below was sequenced from the same sample in a study of CD8 T cells in ankylosing spondylitis. General study points: For ankylosing spondylitis blood, a TCR beta motif of several highly homologous variants appeared characteristic.

These receptors' antigens are unknown. TCRdb passed the 5' RACE reads through MiXCR, listing each CDR3 protein once. The table lists a few hundred thousand distinct CDR3 sequences, 10% to 15% of them singletons. The specimen sequenced was blood, either unsorted or a sorted T cell fraction (not recorded which). These receptors were obtained from a male donor with ankylosing spondylitis.

This clonotype has a handful of counts. This chain links TRBV12-3 or TRBV12-4 with TRBJ1-5; no clear D gene. Trimming removed 6 bases at V and 1 base at J, with 13 bases between. The CDR3 consists of 15 residues. CDR3 residues: CASSGTWGSNQPQHF. DNA for the CDR3: TGTGCCAGCAGCGGAACTTGGGGAAGCAATCAGCCCCAGCATTTT.

This clonotype was recorded a few times. Written as DNA, the CDR3 is TGCGCCAGCAGCCAAGGGGATAGCGGGGGGTTTTACGAGCAGTACTTC. Residues: CASSQGDSGGFYEQYF. The V call is TRBV4-1, the J call TRBJ2-7, with 10 bases identical to TRBD2. Trimming took 1 base from V and 4 from J; bases not matched to a gene: 7. The CDR3 runs 16 residues. Germline V CDR1 and CDR2: MGHRA, YSYEKL.

The rearrangement links TRBV20-1 to TRBJ1-4; D gene unclear. V lost 1 base and J 12 bases, leaving 12 bases between the germline ends. In germline, CDR1 is DFQATT, CDR2 SNEGSKA (reference sequence). The CDR3 totals 12 residues. CDR3 nucleotides: TGCAGTGCTAGAGGACCCTCTTGGGAACTGTTTTTT. It yields the protein CSARGPSWELFF.

The CDR3 here is CASSEGRPGANVLTF. In DNA form, the CDR3 reads TGTGCCAGCAGTGAGGGGAGGCCTGGGGCCAACGTCCTGACTTTC. The chain links TRBV12-3 or TRBV12-4 to TRBJ2-6; tentatively, D is TRBD2 (6 bases). This CDR3 is 15 amino acids long. Trimming cost V 5 bases and J 2 bases, with 10 bases left between them.

This clonotype was observed a few times. The chain has TRBV29-1 and TRBJ2-5; the match to TRBD2 covers 7 bases. This CDR3 comprises 17 residues. CDR1 SQVTM and CDR2 ANQGSEA come from the germline V gene. V lost 0 bases, J lost 3 bases, and 13 bases stayed unmatched. The CDR3 here is CSVEDQGHPGREETQYF. In DNA form, the CDR3 reads TGCAGCGTTGAAGATCAAGGACACCCTGGGAGGGAAGAGACCCAGTACTTC.

This clonotype was picked up a small number of times. The V gene is TRBV24-1, the J gene TRBJ2-7; 8 nucleotides align to TRBD1. The CDR3 sequence is 14 residues long. The V and J ends lost 4 bases and 3 bases, in that order; junction bases with no gene match: 4. Germline V gene data show CDR1 as KGHDR and CDR2 as SFDVKD. CDR3 sequence reads: CATSDQGQGYEQYF. DNA for the CDR3: TGTGCCACCAGTGACCAAGGACAGGGCTACGAGCAGTACTTC.

This clonotype has more than one count but fewer than ten. J is TRBJ1-1 and V is TRBV6-2 or TRBV6-3; 10 bases agree with TRBD1. Germline loops: CDR1 MNHEY, CDR2 SVGEGT. The CDR3 totals 15 residues. V trimming: 5 bases; J trimming: 4 bases; junction bases outside the gene matches: 7. CDR3 bases: TGTGCCAGCAGTGCACGACAGGGGGCAACCACTGAAGCTTTCTTT. It yields the protein CASSARQGATTEAFF.

The chain employs TRBV5-1 and TRBJ2-1; 9 bases agree with TRBD2. V shed 4 bases, J shed 2 bases, and the junction held 10 bases outside the gene matches. Germline values: CDR1 SGHRS, CDR2 YFSETQ. This CDR3 is built from 17 residues. CDR3 region: CASSSSGLATAYNEQFF. CDR3 coding DNA: TGCGCCAGCAGCAGTTCGGGACTAGCCACCGCCTACAATGAGCAGTTCTTC.

This clonotype was counted a few times. V and J are TRBV4-1 and TRBJ2-1; D possibly matches TRBD1 or TRBD2 (5 bases each). Germline-derived CDR1 and CDR2 are MGHRA and YSYEKL. V dropped 1 base and J dropped 11 bases, with 12 bases sitting between them. The CDR3 has 13 residues. Here the CDR3 DNA reads TGCGCCAGCAGCCAAGGGGAAGGGGACCAGCAGTTCTTC. It codes for CASSQGEGDQQFF.

This clonotype was seen only a few times. The V call is TRBV7-2, the J call TRBJ2-7, with D perhaps TRBD1 (5 bases). Germline values: CDR1 SGHTA, CDR2 FQGNSA. The V and J ends lost 1 base and 6 bases respectively, with 10 bases between them. The CDR3 runs 13 residues. CDR3 residues: CASSLVLDSEQYF. The CDR3 bases are TGTGCCAGCAGCTTAGTTCTAGACAGCGAGCAGTACTTC.

J is TRBJ2-2 and V is TRBV5-1, with D possibly matching TRBD2 (5 bases). V was trimmed by 0 bases and J by 7 bases, leaving 10 bases between them. The CDR3 covers 14 residues. Germline CDR1 and CDR2: SGHRS and YFSETQ. For the CDR3, the DNA is TGCGCCAGCAGCTTGGCCTCGGGGAGCGGGGAGCTGTTTTTT. This gives the protein CASSLASGSGELFF.

This clonotype has only a few counts. This rearrangement joins TRBV7-2 to TRBJ2-7; 7 nucleotides line up with TRBD2. The CDR3 has 16 amino acids. The trim removed 1 base at V and 1 base at J, leaving 7 bases unmatched. Germline V CDR1 and CDR2: SGHTA, FQGNSA. The CDR3 DNA is TGTGCCAGCAGCTTAGTCTCGGGAGGCCCTTCCTACGAGCAGTACTTC. Residues: CASSLVSGGPSYEQYF.

This clonotype showed up just a few times. The chain carries TRBV18 and TRBJ1-3; D not resolved. This CDR3 contains 16 residues. Trimming removed 4 bases at V and 0 bases at J, with 13 bases between. The germline gives CDR1 KGHSH, CDR2 LQKENI. The CDR3 region has the DNA TGTGCCAGCTCACTAGGAATCCCGAACTCTGGAAACACCATATATTTT. Encoded protein: CASSLGIPNSGNTIYF. Variable domain in full (rest from reference TRBV18 and TRBJ1-3): NAGVMQNPRHLVRRRGQEARLRCSPMKGHSHVYWYRQLPEEGLKFMVYLQKENIIDESGMPKERFSAEFPKEGPSILRIQQVVRGDSAAYFCASSLGIPNSGNTIYFGEGSWLTVV.

In its sample, this clonotype was seen a few times. The CDR3 reads CASSFAGRPFNYGYTF. The DNA of the CDR3 is TGTGCCAGCAGTTTTGCAGGGAGACCTTTTAACTATGGCTACACCTTC. The chain links TRBV27 to TRBJ1-2; D might be TRBD1 (5 bases). There are 16 residues in the CDR3. V was cut by 3 bases and J by 1 base, with 15 bases left in between. The germline CDR1 and CDR2 sequences are MNHEY and SMNVEV (reference sequence).

The chain couples TRBV29-1 to TRBJ1-4; D remains ambiguous. The CDR3 length is 13 residues. The V end lost 0 bases, the J end lost 10 bases, and 12 bases lay between the germline ends. The germline V gene has CDR1 SQVTM and CDR2 ANQGSEA. The CDR3 DNA follows: TGCAGCGTTGAAGAGCGGTTGGGCGGAAAACTGTTTTTT. This gives the protein CSVEERLGGKLFF. The full variable domain, with the rest looked up from reference TRBV29-1 and TRBJ1-4, is SAVISQKPSRDICQRGTSLTIQCQVDSQVTMMFWYRQQPGQSLTLIATANQGSEATYESGFVIDKFPISRPNLTFSTLTVSNMSPEDSSIYLCSVEERLGGKLFFGSGTQLSVL.